This T cell receptor beta chain was identified during a study of T cell changes during pregnancy in multiple sclerosis. Using immunoSEQ multiplex PCR, the repertoire was profiled, and TCRdb retains in-frame clones only, with some absent. The sample has 60,000 to 85,000 clones; more than 85% are singletons. The germline V gene encodes CDR1 MGHDK and CDR2 SYGVNS. Losses at the gene ends were 1 base for V and 1 base for J; bases not matched to a gene: 5. The CDR3 has 17 residues. This chain uses TRBV25-1 with TRBJ2-3; TRBD2 aligns across 10 bases. The receptor's source is a female donor with multiple sclerosis, enrolled in a pregnancy study. The sample consisted of peripheral blood, taken in the second trimester of pregnancy. CDR3: CASSEFKLAGRTDTQYF. CDR3 coding DNA: TGTGCCAGCAGTGAATTTAAACTAGCGGGGCGCACAGATACGCAGTATTTT.